The clone carrying this T cell receptor beta chain was recorded a few times. Original processing notes: For nucleated cells, counts were estimated from reference gene primer amplification. Generated by immunoSEQ multiplex PCR, the TCRdb table keeps only in-frame clones and is missing some. V, J and clone size were drawn from that table, and D and trimming were deduced from the DNA. The sample consists of about 250,000 clones, roughly 80% of them appearing once. This specimen comes from a study of blood T cell repertoires in COVID-19. Overall study: Sites in the United States, Italy and Spain provided acute and convalescent COVID-19 samples. The analysed material was cDNA or gDNA that came from T cells, B-cell-depleted T cells, or PBMCs.

V shed 6 bases, J shed 0 bases, and the junction held 4 bases outside the gene matches. CDR3 length: 15 amino acids. The V gene's germline CDR1 is SGHNT and CDR2 YENEEA. Sequenced: peripheral blood. The chain combines TRBV11-3 with TRBJ2-7; 11 bases match TRBD2. The origin of this receptor is a man aged 80 or over with acute or convalescent COVID-19. In DNA, the CDR3 is TGTGCCAGCAGGGGACTAGCGGACAGCTCCTACGAGCAGTACTTC. Protein: CASRGLADSSYEQYF.